This TCR beta chain stems from a study of cytomegalovirus exposure and HLA in healthy donors. Study-wide findings and caveats: There were some V segments, including TRBV6-2 and TRBV6-3, excluded as indistinguishable.

Researchers ran the PCR with 60 Vbeta and 13 Jbeta primers. Only in-frame clones appear in the TCRdb table, and some are missing; sequencing was by immunoSEQ multiplex PCR. This repertoire shows 150,000 or so clones, over 65% found once; its top ten account for 2% to 2.5%. This clone was found a few times. Its antigen remains unidentified. Trimming took 6 bases from V and 7 from J, leaving 9 bases between them. Germline CDR1 reads MGHDK; CDR2 reads SYGVNS. The CDR3 sequence is 12 residues long. Sequenced sample: PBMCs. The clonotype originates from a man aged 25 to 45 in good health and CMV-seronegative. V is TRBV25-1 and J is TRBJ2-2, with D maybe TRBD1 (6 bases). The DNA of the CDR3 is TGTGCCAGCAGCCAGGGGAGCGGGGAGCTGTTTTTT. Translation gives CASSQGSGELFF.